The source of this T cell receptor beta chain is a study of vaccination and CD4 T cells after COVID-19. Study-wide background: Stimuli were overlapping spike peptide pools of SARS-CoV-2 and three common cold coronaviruses (HCoV-NL63, HCoV-OC43, HCoV-229E). The control cultures got either a CEFX pool, an HIV-1 Nef pool, or no peptide at all. Study outcomes and limitations: Among convalescent patients, a median roughly 90% of reactive clones emerged only after vaccination.

Worth noting for this clonotype: Its specificity is not known.

The sample's treatment: roughly ten-day PBMC culture with coronavirus spike peptide pools or control peptides (ViraFEST assay). Sequenced with the Oncomine TCR Beta short-read assay was DNA taken from cultured CD4+ T cells. Cultured CD4+ T cells yielded the extracted genomic DNA. TCRdb independently ran MiXCR on the PCR reads; one entry per CDR3 protein. The data hold approximately 20,000 distinct CDR3 sequences, with roughly three fifths observed a single time. Germline V CDR1 and CDR2: SGHTA, FQGTGA. The J segment lost 2 bases and the V segment lost 3 bases, leaving 6 bases of the junction unmatched. The CDR3 has 16 residues.

Sequences were obtained from CD4+ T cells from blood, cultured in vitro. This receptor was identified in a human donor who had recovered from COVID-19. This chain joins TRBV7-3 and TRBJ2-3; TRBD2 agrees at 9 bases. DNA for the CDR3: TGTGCCAGCAGCTTTGGAGCGGGGGGACTCACAGATACGCAGTATTTT. Encoded protein: CASSFGAGGLTDTQYF.